These T cell receptor beta chains were read from a single sample in a study of CD8 T cells in Susac syndrome. TCRdb processed the immunoSEQ multiplex PCR reads anew with MiXCR; each CDR3 protein has one entry. The sample contains about 140,000 distinct CDR3 sequences, 95% of which appear only once. Sequencing was carried out using CD8+ T cells from PBMCs. The receptors here all came from a human donor with Susac syndrome. Each CDR3 is given with its conserved first and last residue. D genes are given only for firm matches. Size tells how often a clone was seen (once, few, many) or the class of an expanded clone, and some rows leave it out.

>15|TRBV19|NA|TRBJ2-1|TRBD2
TGTGCCAGTAGGGAACTAGCGGGAGCCTACAATGAGCAGTTCTTC
CASRELAGAYNEQFF
>15|TRBV27|NA|TRBJ2-5|TRBD1
TGTGCCAGCAGTCCCTCGGGACAGGGACAAGAGACCCAGTACTTC
CASSPSGQGQETQYF
>14|TRBV5-1|NA|TRBJ2-5|TRBD1
TGCGCCAGCAGCTGGGACAGGGCCCAAGAGACCCAGTACTTC
CASSWDRAQETQYF
>16|TRBV4-1|NA|TRBJ1-1|NA
TGCGCCAGCAGCCCCCCCACCATTGGCAGGAACACTGAAGCTTTCTTT
CASSPPTIGRNTEAFF
>14|TRBV5-6|once|TRBJ2-1|NA
TGTGCCAGCAGCTTGGGGCTAGCGCTCAATGAGCAGTTCTTC
CASSLGLALNEQFF
>16|TRBV4-1|NA|TRBJ2-3|NA
TGCGCCAGCAGCCAAGATGTCGGGGCTAGCACAGATACGCAGTATTTT
CASSQDVGASTDTQYF
>13|TRBV5-1|NA|TRBJ2-5|NA
TGCGCCAGCAGCTATGAGGCCCAAGAGACCCAGTACTTC
CASSYEAQETQYF
>16|TRBV6-5|NA|TRBJ2-3|TRBD2
TGTGCCAGCAGTTGGGGGCTAGCGGGAGTCTCGGATACGCAGTATTTT
CASSWGLAGVSDTQYF
>14|TRBV28|NA|TRBJ2-7|TRBD2
TGTGCCAGCAGGGCAGCGGGGAGGGCCTACGAGCAGTACTTC
CASRAAGRAYEQYF
>17|TRBV27|once|TRBJ2-7|TRBD2
TGTGCCAGCAGTTCTCAACTCGCGACTAGCGGAGTTTACGAGCAGTACTTC
CASSSQLATSGVYEQYF
>13|TRBV29-1|NA|TRBJ2-2|NA
TGCAGCGGGTTGAATCCGAACACCGGGGAGCTGTTTTTT
CSGLNPNTGELFF
>15|TRBV27|NA|TRBJ1-5|NA
TGTGCCAGCAGTTTAGTTGGAGGAAGCAATCAGCCCCAGCATTTT
CASSLVGGSNQPQHF
>14|TRBV4-1|NA|TRBJ2-7|TRBD2
TGCGCCAGCAGCCCAAGGGAGGGAGCGGGCGAGCAGTACTTC
CASSPREGAGEQYF
>15|TRBV6-5|NA|TRBJ1-3|NA
TGTGCCAGCAGAGACCGGGACACCTCTGGAAACACCATATATTTT
CASRDRDTSGNTIYF
>14|TRBV14|once|TRBJ2-1|NA
TGTGCCAGCAGCCAAGGACCTCCTTGGGATGAGCAGTTCTTC
CASSQGPPWDEQFF
>17|TRBV12-3/TRBV12-4|NA|TRBJ2-3|TRBD2
TGTGCCAGCAGTCTTACCCGTAGACTAGCGGGCACAGATACGCAGTATTTT
CASSLTRRLAGTDTQYF
>15|TRBV27|NA|TRBJ2-7|TRBD2
TGTGCCAGCAGTTTATTGGTGGGAGGGCCGATCGAGCAGTACTTC
CASSLLVGGPIEQYF
>16|TRBV18|NA|TRBJ1-1|NA
TGTGCCAGCTCACCAAGCTTGCCCGGGGAGAACACTGAAGCTTTCTTT
CASSPSLPGENTEAFF
>16|TRBV29-1|NA|TRBJ2-7|TRBD2
TGCAGCGTTGAAGGGGGGACTAGCGGGAGGGCCTACGAGCAGTACTTC
CSVEGGTSGRAYEQYF
>14|TRBV14|NA|TRBJ2-3|NA
TGTGCCAGCAGCCAAGTCCAGGGCACAGATACGCAGTATTTT
CASSQVQGTDTQYF
>18|TRBV9|NA|TRBJ2-5|TRBD1
TGTGCCAGCAGCGCGCCGGACGCGGACAGGGCTTTATGGGAGACCCAGTACTTC
CASSAPDADRALWETQYF
>16|TRBV12-3/TRBV12-4|once|TRBJ2-6|NA
TGTGCCAGCAGTCCTCAGAGGGGCTCCGGGGCCAACGTCCTGACTTTC
CASSPQRGSGANVLTF
>12|TRBV29-1|NA|TRBJ1-2|NA
TGCAGCGTTGATGGGGACACCTATGGCTACACCTTC
CSVDGDTYGYTF
>15|TRBV9|NA|TRBJ2-3|TRBD2
TGTGCCAGCAGCCCTAGCGGATTGAGCACAGATACGCAGTATTTT
CASSPSGLSTDTQYF
>12|TRBV5-4|NA|TRBJ2-2|NA
TGTGCCAGCAGCCCGTTGAGCGGGGAGCTGTTTTTT
CASSPLSGELFF
>18|TRBV15|NA|TRBJ1-2|NA
TGTGCCACCAGCAGAGATCCGAAGACAGTCAGCTTTATCTATGGCTACACCTTC
CATSRDPKTVSFIYGYTF
>13|TRBV12-3/TRBV12-4|NA|TRBJ2-7|NA
TGTGCCAGCAGTTTATACTCCACCTACGAGCAGTACTTC
CASSLYSTYEQYF
>14|TRBV18|NA|TRBJ2-6|NA
TGTGCCAGCTCAATCCCAGTCGGGGCCAACGTCCTGACTTTC
CASSIPVGANVLTF
>15|TRBV6-5|NA|TRBJ2-1|TRBD2
TGTGCCAGCAGTCTTCTAGCGGGAGATGGCAATGAGCAGTTCTTC
CASSLLAGDGNEQFF
>11|TRBV5-8|few|TRBJ2-1|NA
TGTGCCAGCAGCTTGGCTCATGAGCAGTTCTTC
CASSLAHEQFF
>14|TRBV7-9|NA|TRBJ2-7|TRBD2
TGTGCCAGCAGCCCCCCGGGGGGTAGGGACGAGCAGTACTTC
CASSPPGGRDEQYF
>20|TRBV30|NA|TRBJ2-4|TRBD1
TGTGCCTGGAGTGTACTCGCTTTGCGGTCCGAACAGGGGACCAAAAACATTCAGTACTTC
CAWSVLALRSEQGTKNIQYF
>13|TRBV20-1|NA|TRBJ1-2|NA
TGCAGTGCGTATGGGGAGATGGACTATGGCTACACCTTC
CSAYGEMDYGYTF
>13|TRBV27|NA|TRBJ2-1|TRBD1
TGTGCCAGCAGCTTGGACAGGGCCAATGAGCAGTTCTTC
CASSLDRANEQFF
>13|TRBV20-1|NA|TRBJ1-5|NA
TGCAGTGCCGAAGGTGGGAATGATCAGCCCCAGCATTTT
CSAEGGNDQPQHF
>14|TRBV18|NA|TRBJ1-2|NA
TGTGCCAGCTCCGGAGATAGGTCTGTCTATGGCTACACCTTC
CASSGDRSVYGYTF
>14|TRBV20-1|NA|TRBJ2-5|TRBD2
TGCAGTGCTAGAGATCGGGACTACAACCTGACCCAGTACTTC
CSARDRDYNLTQYF
>15|TRBV6-5|NA|TRBJ1-1|NA
TGTGCCAGCAGTTACTCGTCAGGCCCGAACACTGAAGCTTTCTTT
CASSYSSGPNTEAFF
>16|TRBV20-1|NA|TRBJ2-2|NA
TGCAGTGCTAGAGTCGCTAGTGTAGGGATCACCGGGGAGCTGTTTTTT
CSARVASVGITGELFF
>10|TRBV20-1|NA|TRBJ1-2|NA
TGCCGGACAGCAAACTATGGCTACACCTTC
CRTANYGYTF
>17|TRBV20-1|NA|TRBJ2-5|TRBD2
TGCAGTGCTAGAGATGGACGAGCGGGAGTGGGGTGGGAGACCCAGTACTTC
CSARDGRAGVGWETQYF
>13|TRBV27|NA|TRBJ1-4|NA
TGTGCCACCCAGGGACCTACTAATGAAAAACTGTTTTTT
CATQGPTNEKLFF
>12|TRBV28|NA|TRBJ2-2|NA
TGTGCCAGCAGCGACGCCCTGGGGGAGCTGTTTTTT
CASSDALGELFF
>14|TRBV12-3/TRBV12-4|NA|TRBJ2-3|NA
TGTGCCAGCAGCAGGACAGAAAGCACAGATACGCAGTATTTT
CASSRTESTDTQYF
>15|TRBV4-1|NA|TRBJ2-5|NA
TGCGCCAGCAGCCACCCTATCGGGAGAGGAGAGACCCAGTACTTC
CASSHPIGRGETQYF
>15|TRBV4-1|NA|TRBJ2-7|TRBD2
TGCGCCAGCAGCCTAGGGACTAGTGGAATCCACGAGCAGTACTTC
CASSLGTSGIHEQYF
>16|TRBV5-1|NA|TRBJ2-5|NA
TGCGCCAGCAGCTTCAGTAAGAGGACAGTCCCGGAGACCCAGTACTTC
CASSFSKRTVPETQYF
>12|TRBV29-1|NA|TRBJ1-2|NA
TGCAGCGTTCGGGCCGGGATCTATGGCTACACCTTC
CSVRAGIYGYTF
>11|TRBV29-1|NA|TRBJ1-2|NA
TGCAGCGTTCCAGAAAACTATGGCTACACCTTC
CSVPENYGYTF
>11|TRBV2|NA|TRBJ2-3|NA
TGTGCCAGCAGTGAAACGGATACGCAGTATTTT
CASSETDTQYF
>13|TRBV2|NA|TRBJ2-1|TRBD2
TGTGCCAGCATTCTTACTAGCGGCAATGAGCAGTTCTTC
CASILTSGNEQFF
>18|TRBV4-1|NA|TRBJ2-7|NA
TGCGCCAGCAGCCAAGAAAGGGGGGGTCGGACAAGCTCCTACGAGCAGTACTTC
CASSQERGGRTSSYEQYF
>16|TRBV27|NA|TRBJ1-5|TRBD1
TGTGCCAGCAGTCCTAAGACAGGGGCCAACAATCAGCCCCAGCATTTT
CASSPKTGANNQPQHF
>14|TRBV25-1|NA|TRBJ2-7|NA
TGTGCCAGCAGTGAGTCCCCCTTAGGAGGGCAGCAGTACTTC
CASSESPLGGQQYF
>16|TRBV4-1|NA|TRBJ1-2|NA
TGCGCCAGCAGCCAAGAATCCCCTCCCCCTGCAGATGGCTACACCTTC
CASSQESPPPADGYTF